The clone carrying this TCR beta chain has just a few counts. This record belongs to a study of cytomegalovirus exposure and HLA in healthy donors. PCR involved 60 Vbeta and 13 Jbeta primers. Clones were read by immunoSEQ multiplex PCR, and TCRdb kept only the in-frame ones, dropping some. The table lists 100,000 or so clones, under 85% of them singletons. The germline V gene encodes CDR1 LNHDA and CDR2 SQIVND (reference sequence). V trimming: 6 bases; J trimming: 2 bases; junction bases outside the gene matches: 3. The CDR3 is 15 residues long. The sequencing sample was made of PBMCs. This chain uses TRBV19 with TRBJ2-3, with 12 bases fitting TRBD2. This receptor was identified in a man between 35 and 55 years old in good health and CMV-seronegative. The CDR3 region has the DNA TGTGCCAGTAGCCCTAGCGGGGGGGACACAGATACGCAGTATTTT. Amino acids: CASSPSGGDTDTQYF.